The T cell receptor beta chain under discussion was sequenced for a study of T cell repertoires in cytomegalovirus infection. Study as a whole: Signatures in public TCR beta sequences pointed to both CMV infection and matching HLA type. Study results and caveats: CMV carriers having the relevant HLA were flagged by cumulative public TCR beta family frequency. Ex vivo responses were dominated by HLA-C-restricted CMV-specific TCR beta clonotypes.

Trimming left V 0 bases short and J 7 bases short, with 10 bases between. Germline loops: CDR1 SGHTA, CDR2 FQGNSA. The CDR3 loop spans 14 amino acids. One entry per CDR3 protein results from TCRdb running MiXCR on the reads. The sample includes under 850,000 distinct CDR3 sequences, about a third of them seen just once. A remark on this clonotype: Its target is not known.

The sample comprised PBMCs. The V and J genes are TRBV7-2 and TRBJ1-3, with D hard to call. The receptor was derived from a human donor in good health (CMV status not recorded). Some clones in this sample may be carry-over from other donors' samples. The CDR3 nucleotides are TGTGCCAGCAGCTTAGCGGGGAGCGTGAACACCATATATTTT. Its translation is CASSLAGSVNTIYF.